This TCR beta chain was obtained from a study of blood T cell repertoires in COVID-19. Looking at the study overall: Donors in the United States, Italy and Spain gave samples during acute or convalescent COVID-19. T cells, B-cell-depleted T cells, or PBMCs supplied cDNA or gDNA.

The V gene's germline CDR1 is MNHEY and CDR2 SMNVEV (reference sequence). The CDR3 runs 18 residues. Losses at the gene ends were 6 bases for V and 2 bases for J; bases not matched to a gene: 13. As originally analysed: Nucleated cell counts were estimated from reference gene primer amplification. TCRdb's table, derived via immunoSEQ multiplex PCR, lists solely in-frame clones and lacks some. The D gene and trimming were derived from the DNA, and the V and J assignments and clone size from that table. The table shows approximately 100,000 clones, with 75% to 85% occurring only once. What was sequenced was peripheral blood. The rearrangement uses TRBV27 and TRBJ2-5, with 12 bases fitting TRBD1. This clonotype was sampled from a man in his 70s with acute or convalescent COVID-19. The DNA for the CDR3 is TGTGCCAGCAGCCGAGCGGGACAGGGGGCGAGGGGTCAAGAGACCCAGTACTTC. It translates to CASSRAGQGARGQETQYF.